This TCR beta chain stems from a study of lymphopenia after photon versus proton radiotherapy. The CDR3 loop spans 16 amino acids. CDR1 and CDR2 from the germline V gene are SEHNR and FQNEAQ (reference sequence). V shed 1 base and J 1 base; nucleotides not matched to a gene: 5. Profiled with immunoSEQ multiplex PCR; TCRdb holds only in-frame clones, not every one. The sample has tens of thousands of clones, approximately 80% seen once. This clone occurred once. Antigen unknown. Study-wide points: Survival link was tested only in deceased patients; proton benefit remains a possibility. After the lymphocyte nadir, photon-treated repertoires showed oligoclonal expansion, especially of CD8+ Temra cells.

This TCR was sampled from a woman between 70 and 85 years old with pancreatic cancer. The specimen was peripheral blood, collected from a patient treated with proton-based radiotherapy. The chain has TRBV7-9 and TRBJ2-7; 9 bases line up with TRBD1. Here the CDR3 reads CASSLGVGTGSYEQYF. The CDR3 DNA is TGTGCCAGCAGCTTAGGAGTCGGGACAGGGTCCTACGAGCAGTACTTC. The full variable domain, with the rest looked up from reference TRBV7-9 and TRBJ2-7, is DTGVSQNPRHKITKRGQNVTFRCDPISEHNRLYWYRQTLGQGPEFLTYFQNEAQLEKSRLLSDRFSAERPKGSFSTLEIQRTEQGDSAMYLCASSLGVGTGSYEQYFGPGTRLTVT.